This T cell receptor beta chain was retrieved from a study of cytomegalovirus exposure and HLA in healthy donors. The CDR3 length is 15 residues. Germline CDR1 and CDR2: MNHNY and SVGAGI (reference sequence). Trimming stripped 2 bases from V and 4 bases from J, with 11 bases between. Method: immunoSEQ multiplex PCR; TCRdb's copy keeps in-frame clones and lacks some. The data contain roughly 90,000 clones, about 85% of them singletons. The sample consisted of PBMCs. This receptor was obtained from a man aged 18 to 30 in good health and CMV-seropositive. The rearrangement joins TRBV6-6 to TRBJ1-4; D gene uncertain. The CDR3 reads CASSYLGRINEKLFF. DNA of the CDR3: TGTGCCAGCAGTTACCTGGGGAGGATTAATGAAAAACTGTTTTTT.